Below, 16 T cell receptor beta chains from the same sample are listed, as sequenced in a study of PD-1 blockade in classical Hodgkin lymphoma. Every one of the patients relapsed after autologous stem cell transplantation (brentuximab vedotin exposure was variable). Here immunoSEQ multiplex PCR was the method, and the copy in TCRdb shows in-frame clones only, minus some. Here the sample spans about 43,000 clones, approximately 70% being singletons. Sequencing used peripheral blood mononuclear cells (PBMCs), obtained before the second cycle of nivolumab. Receptor source: a human donor with classical Hodgkin lymphoma.

The J gene is TRBJ2-3, the V gene TRBV6-1; D remains ambiguous. The germline CDR1 and CDR2 sequences are MNHNS and SASEGT. This CDR3 is built from 13 residues. V lost 3 bases, J lost 5 bases, and 9 bases lay in between. CDR3 in DNA: TGTGCCAGCAGTGACCTAGAGAGAGATACGCAGTATTTT. Translation: CASSDLERDTQYF.

This clone was observed a single time. This sequence joins TRBV10-3 and TRBJ1-4, with D maybe TRBD1 (5 bases). CDR1 and CDR2 (germline): ENHRY, SYGVKD. V gave up 2 bases and J gave up 7 bases, with 11 bases separating them. This CDR3 is built from 14 residues. The CDR3 DNA reads TGTGCCATCAGTGAGGGGGCTGGAGTTGAAAAACTGTTTTTT. It encodes CAISEGAGVEKLFF.

Written as DNA, the CDR3 is TGTGCCAGCAGTGACTTGGTAGGGGTCTACGAGCAGTACTTC. This encodes CASSDLVGVYEQYF. The chain links TRBV2 to TRBJ2-7; D might be TRBD1 (5 bases). The CDR3 is made up of 14 amino acids. Trimming cost V 3 bases and J 3 bases, with 12 bases left between them. In germline, CDR1 is SNHLY, CDR2 FYNNEI.

The chain carries TRBV4-2 and TRBJ2-1, with 12 bases that match TRBD2. After removal of 2 bases from V and 6 bases from J, the junction contained 8 bases not matched to a gene. Germline V gene lookup returns CDR1 LGHNA and CDR2 YNFKEQ. The CDR3 has 17 residues. The DNA for the CDR3 is TGTGCCAGCAGCCAAAAGGCTAGCGGGGGGGCGGGCAATGAGCAGTTCTTC. Translating it yields CASSQKASGGAGNEQFF.

This clone was found a few times. This chain joins TRBV19 and TRBJ1-4, with a tentative D call TRBD1 (6 bases). V was trimmed by 5 bases and J by 9 bases, leaving 16 bases between them. The CDR3 runs to 14 residues. The germline V gene has CDR1 LNHDA and CDR2 SQIVND (reference sequence). The CDR3 DNA sequence: TGTGCCAGTAGTGTCCAAGGGGGGCCGAAAAAACTGTTTTTT. Its translation is CASSVQGGPKKLFF.

The rearrangement links TRBV29-1 to TRBJ1-5; D is perhaps TRBD1 (5 bases). Trimming stripped 3 bases from V and 6 bases from J, with 12 bases between. Germline values: CDR1 SQVTM, CDR2 ANQGSEA. This CDR3 has 13 residues. The CDR3 DNA follows: TGCAGCGTTGATGAGGGGATGGGTCAGCCCCAGCATTTT. It translates to CSVDEGMGQPQHF.

The chain combines TRBV29-1 with TRBJ1-5, with D hard to call. Between the trimmed V and J ends, which lost 0 bases and 1 base, there was a span of 7 bases. The CDR3 sequence is 14 residues long. Germline values: CDR1 SQVTM, CDR2 ANQGSEA. As DNA, the CDR3 is TGCAGCGTTGAAGAGCACGGAAGCAATCAGCCCCAGCATTTT. It translates to CSVEEHGSNQPQHF.

The chain recombines TRBV11-3 with TRBJ2-7; 9 nucleotides match TRBD2. Trimming at V came to 4 bases and at J to 11 bases, leaving 21 bases not matched to a gene. Germline-derived CDR1 and CDR2 are SGHNT and YENEEA. The CDR3 runs 17 residues. This CDR3 reads CASSSPSQTDTGTSKYF. The CDR3 region has the DNA TGTGCCAGCAGCTCCCCCTCCCAGACAGACACCGGGACTAGCAAGTACTTC.

This clone was picked up one time. The chain joins TRBV19 to TRBJ1-1; D may be TRBD1 (6 bases). This CDR3 comprises 13 residues. Germline CDR1 and CDR2: LNHDA and SQIVND (reference sequence). Trimming stripped 5 bases from V and 2 bases from J, with 9 bases between. The CDR3 DNA is TGTGCCAGTAGTGTACAGGGTAACACTGAAGCTTTCTTT. Translated, it gives CASSVQGNTEAFF.

The J gene is TRBJ2-7, the V gene TRBV7-2, with 7 bases matching TRBD2. Germline trimming cut 0 bases from V and 3 bases from J; bases unmatched to any gene: 2. This CDR3 has 14 amino acids. CDR1 and CDR2 from the germline V gene are SGHTA and FQGNSA. This chain's CDR3 is CASSLAGGLYEQYF. The DNA of the CDR3 is TGTGCCAGCAGCTTAGCGGGAGGGCTCTACGAGCAGTACTTC.

The rearrangement uses TRBV18 and TRBJ2-2, with D perhaps TRBD1 or TRBD2 (5 bases each). Germline lookup yields CDR1 KGHSH and CDR2 LQKENI. The CDR3 extends over 15 amino acids. Trimming pared 3 bases from V and 8 bases from J, leaving 16 bases between. The CDR3 spells CASSPGTKVSGELFF. As DNA, the CDR3 is TGTGCCAGCTCACCCGGGACGAAAGTGTCTGGGGAGCTGTTTTTT. The full variable domain, completed using reference TRBV18 and TRBJ2-2, is NAGVMQNPRHLVRRRGQEARLRCSPMKGHSHVYWYRQLPEEGLKFMVYLQKENIIDESGMPKERFSAEFPKEGPSILRIQQVVRGDSAAYFCASSPGTKVSGELFFGEGSRLTVL.

About this clone: This sample also contains other DNA sequences that code for the same CDR3. The gene calls are TRBV6-5 and TRBJ2-7; D remains unclear. V was cut by 3 bases and J by 1 base, with 4 bases left in between. This CDR3 is 12 amino acids long. Germline V CDR1 and CDR2: MNHEY, SVGAGI. CDR3 residues: CASSYSSYEQYF. The CDR3 DNA reads as TGTGCCAGCAGTTATTCGTCCTACGAGCAGTACTTC.

The chain's CDR3 is CASSPAGNTIYF. In nucleotides, the CDR3 is TGTGCCAGCTCACCTGCTGGAAACACCATATATTTT. The V call is TRBV18, the J call TRBJ1-3, with no clear D. Germline lookup yields CDR1 KGHSH and CDR2 LQKENI. V lost 3 bases and J 2 bases, leaving 2 bases between the germline ends. The CDR3 consists of 12 residues.

In this sample, this clone turned up once. This chain connects TRBV9 to TRBJ2-2; 8 positions agree with TRBD2. Germline V lookup: CDR1 SGDLS, CDR2 YYNGEE. Trimming removed 0 bases from V and 6 bases from J; junction bases left unmatched: 4. This CDR3 is built from 15 residues. The CDR3 sequence: CASSVGLALAGELFF. The CDR3 DNA is TGTGCCAGCAGCGTAGGACTAGCGTTGGCCGGGGAGCTGTTTTTT.

The CDR3 loop reads CASSLLVPGVQYF. DNA of the CDR3: TGTGCCAGCAGCCTACTTGTTCCGGGAGTGCAGTACTTC. This chain connects TRBV7-2 to TRBJ2-7, with D perhaps matching TRBD2 (6 bases). V lost 5 bases to trimming and J lost 9 bases, with 17 bases between them. CDR3 length: 13 amino acids. CDR1 SGHTA and CDR2 FQGNSA come from the germline V gene.

The genes are TRBV4-2 and TRBJ1-2, with 9 bases identical to TRBD1. J lost 3 bases, V lost 1 base, and 3 bases had no gene match. The CDR3 covers 15 residues. Germline lookup yields CDR1 LGHNA and CDR2 YNFKEQ. The DNA of the CDR3 is TGTGCCAGCAGCCAAGTCACAGGGGGCGACTATGGCTACACCTTC. Translation gives CASSQVTGGDYGYTF.